A selection of T cell receptor beta chains follows, all from one sample in a study of CD8 T cells in ankylosing spondylitis. One entry per CDR3 protein, called by TCRdb with MiXCR from the 5' RACE reads. The repertoire consists of 700,000 or so distinct CDR3 sequences, with roughly 19% occurring once and the leading ten covering around 19%. Sequencing was performed on blood, either unsorted or a sorted T cell fraction (not recorded which). The source is a male donor with ankylosing spondylitis. The CDR3 runs from the conserved cysteine through the conserved F or W. Fields, in order: V gene, clone size, D gene, J gene, CDR3 DNA, CDR3 protein. D genes are given only for firm matches. Size is omitted from some rows. Given values are once, few, many or a class for expanded clones.

>TRBV4-3|few|TRBD2|TRBJ2-1
TGCGCCAGCAGCCAAGGACCGCTAGCGGATCACGGATCCTACAATGAGCAGTTCTTC
CASSQGPLADHGSYNEQFF
>TRBV21-1|few|-|TRBJ2-3
TGTGCCAGCAGCACAATGGAAGGGAGAGATACGCAGTATTTT
CASSTMEGRDTQYF
>TRBV9|few|-|TRBJ1-2
TGTGCCAGCAGTGCGACGGGGGCGTCCGGTGGTGGCTACACCTTC
CASSATGASGGGYTF
>TRBV11-1|few|TRBD2|TRBJ2-1
TGTGCCAGCAGCTTAGCGGGACTAGCGGGGGCCGTCGGATCCTACAATGAGCAGTTCTTC
CASSLAGLAGAVGSYNEQFF
>TRBV7-9|-|-|TRBJ1-6
TGTGCCAGCAGCCCTAGTGTCGGGAGCTCCTATAATTCACCCCTCCACTTT
CASSPSVGSSYNSPLHF
>TRBV6-1|few|-|TRBJ2-7
TGTGCCAGCTGGAGGGAAGGGTTGGGCTACGAGCAGTACTTC
CASWREGLGYEQYF
>TRBV11-1|few|-|TRBJ2-2
TGTGCCAGCAGCTTAATCGCTATTGGGACAAGAAACACCGGGGAGCTGTTTTTT
CASSLIAIGTRNTGELFF
>TRBV10-1|few|-|TRBJ2-3
TGCGCCAGCAGTGAGTGTATGGGGACACCTAGCACAGATACGCAGTATTTT
CASSECMGTPSTDTQYF
>TRBV7-2|-|TRBD1|TRBJ1-6
TGTGCCAGCAGCTTCCGGGACAGGGGGCAATTAGGTCCACCCCTCCACTTT
CASSFRDRGQLGPPLHF
>TRBV12-3/TRBV12-4|many|TRBD1|TRBJ1-2
TGTGCCAGCAGTCCCGGGACAGGGGACTATGGCTACACCTTC
CASSPGTGDYGYTF
>TRBV19|few|-|TRBJ2-7
TGTGCCAGTAGTATAGGGGCCAGCTCCTACGAGCAGTACTTC
CASSIGASSYEQYF
>TRBV12-3/TRBV12-4|-|-|TRBJ1-4
TGTGCCAGCAGTTCCGGCGGACCGCAGTTTTTT
CASSSGGPQFF
>TRBV25-1|-|TRBD1|TRBJ2-1
TGTGCCAGCAGTGACAGCGCCCGGACAGGGCTGAACAATGAGCAGTTCTTC
CASSDSARTGLNNEQFF
>TRBV9|once|-|TRBJ2-3
TGTGCCAGCAGCGAGGAAGCCATCCTCTGGGATACGCAGTATTTT
CASSEEAILWDTQYF
>TRBV5-1|many|-|TRBJ1-1
TGCGCCAGCAGCTTGGGAGGTCAGGTCACTGAAGCTTTCTTT
CASSLGGQVTEAFF
>TRBV30|few|-|TRBJ2-1
TGTGCCTGGAGAGCGGACACTTACAATGAGCAGTTCTTC
CAWRADTYNEQFF
>TRBV9|-|TRBD2|TRBJ2-7
TGTGCCAGTAAGGGACTAGCGGGATTTTACAGACAAACGAGCTCCTACGAGCAGTACTTC
CASKGLAGFYRQTSSYEQYF
>TRBV5-6|-|TRBD2|TRBJ2-1
TGTGCCAGCAGCCGGGGCCGACTAGCGGGGTACAATGAGCAGTTCTTC
CASSRGRLAGYNEQFF
>TRBV29-1|-|TRBD1|TRBJ1-2
TGCAGCGGAGGGACAGGGGGCTCTGTCTACACCTTC
CSGGTGGSVYTF
>TRBV2|-|TRBD1|TRBJ1-2
TGTGCCAGCAGGCCGACAGGGCGGCTGGGCTACACCTTC
CASRPTGRLGYTF
>TRBV5-1|-|-|TRBJ2-5
TGCGCCAGCAGCTTCGAGTTAGGTGGAGAGACCCAGTACTTC
CASSFELGGETQYF
>TRBV7-9|few|-|TRBJ1-2
TGTGCCAGCAGCTCAAAGGATCGGACAGCCCTTGGTTCCAGCTACACCTTC
CASSSKDRTALGSSYTF
>TRBV18|few|-|TRBJ1-5
TGTGCCAGCTCACCTCGACAGAGGGGAAGCAATCAGCCCCAGCATTTT
CASSPRQRGSNQPQHF